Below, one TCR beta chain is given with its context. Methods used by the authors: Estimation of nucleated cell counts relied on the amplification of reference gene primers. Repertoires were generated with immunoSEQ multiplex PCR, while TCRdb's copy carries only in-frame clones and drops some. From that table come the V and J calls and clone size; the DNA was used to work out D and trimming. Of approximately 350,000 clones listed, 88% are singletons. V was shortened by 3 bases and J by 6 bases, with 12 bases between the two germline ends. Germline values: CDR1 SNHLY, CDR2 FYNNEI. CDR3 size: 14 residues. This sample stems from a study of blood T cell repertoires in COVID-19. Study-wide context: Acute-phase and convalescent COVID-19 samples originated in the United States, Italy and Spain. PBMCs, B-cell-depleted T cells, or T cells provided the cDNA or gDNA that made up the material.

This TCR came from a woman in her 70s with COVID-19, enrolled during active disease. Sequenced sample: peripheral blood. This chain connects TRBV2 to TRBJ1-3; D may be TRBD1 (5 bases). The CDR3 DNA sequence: TGTGCCAGCAGTGAGGGGCGGATCCCAAACACCATATATTTT. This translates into CASSEGRIPNTIYF.